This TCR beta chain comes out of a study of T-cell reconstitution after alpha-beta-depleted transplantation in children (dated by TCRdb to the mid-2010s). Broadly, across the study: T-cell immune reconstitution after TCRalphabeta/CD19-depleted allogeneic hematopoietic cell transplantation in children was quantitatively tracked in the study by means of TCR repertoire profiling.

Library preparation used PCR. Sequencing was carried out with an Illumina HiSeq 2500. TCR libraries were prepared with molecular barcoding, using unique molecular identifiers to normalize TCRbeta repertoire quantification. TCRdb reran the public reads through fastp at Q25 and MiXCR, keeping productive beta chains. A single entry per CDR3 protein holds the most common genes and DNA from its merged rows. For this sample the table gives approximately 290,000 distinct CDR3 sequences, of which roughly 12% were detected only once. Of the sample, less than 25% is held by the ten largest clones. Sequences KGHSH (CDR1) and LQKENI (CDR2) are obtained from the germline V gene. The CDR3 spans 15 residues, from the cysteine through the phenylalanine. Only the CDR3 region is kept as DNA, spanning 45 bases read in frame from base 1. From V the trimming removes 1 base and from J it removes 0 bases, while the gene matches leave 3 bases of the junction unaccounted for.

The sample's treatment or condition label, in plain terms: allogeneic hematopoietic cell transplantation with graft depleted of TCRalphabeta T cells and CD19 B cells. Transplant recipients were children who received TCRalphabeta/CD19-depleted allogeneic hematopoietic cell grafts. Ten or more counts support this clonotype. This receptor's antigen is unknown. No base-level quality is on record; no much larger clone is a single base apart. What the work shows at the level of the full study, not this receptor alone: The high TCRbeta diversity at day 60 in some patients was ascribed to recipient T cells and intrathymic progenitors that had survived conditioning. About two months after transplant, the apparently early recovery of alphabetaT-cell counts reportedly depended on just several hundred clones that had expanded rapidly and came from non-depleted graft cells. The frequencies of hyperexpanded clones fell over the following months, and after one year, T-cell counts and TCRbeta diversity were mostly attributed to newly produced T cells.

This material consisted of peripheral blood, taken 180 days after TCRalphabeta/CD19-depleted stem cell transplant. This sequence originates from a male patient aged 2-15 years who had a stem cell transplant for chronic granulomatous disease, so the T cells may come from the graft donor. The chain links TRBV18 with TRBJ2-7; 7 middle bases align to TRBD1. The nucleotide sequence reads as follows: TGTGCCAGCTCACCACGGGACAGTCTCTCCTACGAGCAGTACTTC. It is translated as CASSPRDSLSYEQYF.